These T cell receptor beta chains were read from a single sample in a study of blood T cell repertoires in COVID-19. TCRdb keeps only in-frame clones here, not all; method: immunoSEQ multiplex PCR. Altogether 200,000 to 250,000 clones are present, 80% to 90% being singletons, with the ten largest covering roughly 3.4%. The sample taken for sequencing was PBMCs or T cells enriched from blood (not recorded which). The source of these receptors is a woman aged 40 to 50 with acute COVID-19. The conserved cysteine and the conserved F or W are not part of the CDR3 here. Clone size is stated in some rows and not others, as once, few, many or a class when expanded.

v_gene	j_gene	abundance	CDR3aa
TRBV7-2	TRBJ2-1	-	ASSFGGATYNEQF
TRBV5-4	TRBJ1-2	-	ASSDRDRVLDGYT
TRBV3-1/TRBV3-2	TRBJ1-6	-	ASSQEGRGLNNSPLH
TRBV27	TRBJ2-7	-	ASSSSGGSSYEQY
TRBV6-6	TRBJ2-1	-	ASSPKTGRNYNEQF
TRBV6-5	TRBJ1-6	few	ASSYQAGTSPLH
TRBV19	TRBJ1-5	once	ASSPPWTQGYLDQPQH
TRBV11-2	TRBJ1-4	-	ASSLANEKLF
TRBV6-5	TRBJ2-3	once	ASSLTLSPGDTQY
TRBV19	TRBJ1-5	-	ASRTQGNSNQPQH
TRBV7-9	TRBJ1-1	-	ASSRGPEDTEAF
TRBV7-8	TRBJ1-4	-	ASSLYRGQNEKLF
TRBV13	TRBJ1-1	-	ASSSRGFQGVTEAF
TRBV6-5	TRBJ1-1	-	ASSYSRASNTEAF
TRBV9	TRBJ1-1	-	ASSVGAGLNTEAF
TRBV5-1	TRBJ1-2	-	ASSPLTGDYGYT
TRBV9	TRBJ2-2	-	ASSAIQGSTGELF
TRBV19	TRBJ1-5	-	ASKLILGDNPQH